This TCR beta chain originates from a study of cytomegalovirus exposure and HLA in healthy donors. The PCR employed 60 Vbeta primers together with 13 Jbeta primers. Using immunoSEQ multiplex PCR, the repertoire was profiled, and TCRdb retains in-frame clones only, with some absent. In the table there are around 250,000 clones, 75% to 85% of which are singletons. This clone was recorded once. CDR3 length: 14 residues. Germline assignment: CDR1 SGHKS and CDR2 YYEKEE (reference sequence). V was cut by 4 bases and J by 1 base, with 11 bases left in between. Source material: PBMCs. The TCR comes from a woman aged 55-75 years in good health and CMV-seropositive. This chain joins TRBV5-5 and TRBJ1-1; possibly TRBD1 for D (6 bases). The CDR3 region has the DNA TGTGCCAGCAGCAAAGGACAGCCGAACACTGAAGCTTTCTTT. This encodes CASSKGQPNTEAFF.